Following are 18 T cell receptor beta chains from one sample sequenced in a study of shared clonotypes between healthy human individuals. Using immunoSEQ multiplex PCR, the repertoire was profiled, and TCRdb retains in-frame clones only, with some absent. The sample contains more than 2 million clones, roughly 93% of which appear only once. In the naive CD8 group, cells lacked CD45RO and were positively selected for CCR7, so terminally differentiated effector memory CD45RA+ cells were left out. The sample comprised naive CD8+ T cells from PBMCs. All receptors come from a man between 18 and 29 years old in good health. Some clones in this sample may be carry-over from other donors' samples.

This clone showed up just a few times. The V gene is TRBV2, the J gene TRBJ1-2; D is perhaps TRBD1 (5 bases). The CDR3 extends over 14 amino acids. V was cut by 7 bases and J by 4 bases, with 16 bases left in between. CDR1 and CDR2 from the germline V gene are SNHLY and FYNNEI. The CDR3 DNA reads TGTGCCAGCACCGACATCAGGGAGGGCTATGGCTACACCTTC. This encodes CASTDIREGYGYTF.

The V call is TRBV27, the J call TRBJ2-7, with unresolved D. The germline V gene encodes CDR1 MNHEY and CDR2 SMNVEV (reference sequence). The CDR3 consists of 13 residues. Trimming took 5 bases from V and 4 from J, leaving 12 bases between them. The CDR3 nucleotides are TGTGCCAGCAGTCTAGGGTCGGAGTACGAGCAGTACTTC. Its translation is CASSLGSEYEQYF.

This chain uses TRBV27 with TRBJ2-3; D gene ambiguous. The CDR3 runs 16 residues. With 2 bases removed from V and 4 bases from J, the gap between germline ends came to 16 bases. Germline values: CDR1 MNHEY, CDR2 SMNVEV (reference sequence). The CDR3 sequence is CASSLLGPIQADTQYF. CDR3 nucleotides: TGTGCCAGCAGTTTACTGGGCCCGATCCAGGCAGATACGCAGTATTTT.

V gene TRBV4-1 combines with J gene TRBJ2-2; 10 bases fit TRBD2. Per germline, CDR1 MGHRA and CDR2 YSYEKL. The CDR3 has 17 residues. V shed 2 bases, J shed 7 bases, and the junction held 10 bases outside the gene matches. In DNA, the CDR3 is TGCGCCAGCAGCCAACCGGGGCCCGGGACTAGCGTCGGGGAGCTGTTTTTT. Its translation: CASSQPGPGTSVGELFF.

J is TRBJ2-7 and V is TRBV29-1; 7 bases match TRBD1. Germline CDR1 is SQVTM and CDR2 is ANQGSEA. The CDR3 extends over 14 amino acids. The V gene end was trimmed by 4 bases and the J gene end by 4 bases; junction bases not matched to a gene: 10. DNA of the CDR3: TGCAGCGTTGGGGGACAGAGGGTCCTGTACGAGCAGTACTTC. Translation gives CSVGGQRVLYEQYF.

This chain connects TRBV21-1 to TRBJ2-1; the table's D call of TRBD2 was not tested on the DNA. TRBV21-1 is an annotated pseudogene. The CDR3 has 16 residues. Here the CDR3 reads CASSKVLAGGYNEQFF. The CDR3 DNA follows: TGTGCCAGCAGCAAAGTCTTAGCGGGTGGTTACAATGAGCAGTTCTTC.

The V gene is TRBV14, the J gene TRBJ2-7, with TRBD2 identical over 8 bases. V was pared by 1 base and J by 3 bases, with 8 bases of the junction left unmatched. The CDR3 spans 16 residues. Germline lookup yields CDR1 SGHDN and CDR2 FVKESK. This chain's CDR3 is CASSQVSGSFIYEQYF. CDR3 coding DNA: TGTGCCAGCAGCCAAGTCAGCGGGAGTTTTATCTACGAGCAGTACTTC.

As to this clone: This specimen includes other DNA sequences encoding the same CDR3. This chain joins TRBV29-1 and TRBJ2-1; D is possibly TRBD1 (6 bases). V lost 3 bases, J lost 0 bases, and 9 bases lay in between. CDR1 is SQVTM, CDR2 ANQGSEA, per germline. CDR3 length: 14 amino acids. The CDR3 region is CSVDTGSSYNEQFF. DNA of the CDR3: TGCAGCGTTGACACAGGGAGCTCCTACAATGAGCAGTTCTTC.

The chain combines TRBV28 with TRBJ2-4, with no clear D. This CDR3 contains 15 residues. From germline, CDR1 is MDHEN and CDR2 SYDVKM. Trimming took 8 bases from V and 0 from J, leaving 14 bases between them. CDR3 in amino acids: CASWPAPLAKNIQYF. In nucleotides, the CDR3 is TGTGCCAGCTGGCCCGCGCCTCTAGCCAAAAACATTCAGTACTTC.

V usage is TRBV19 and J usage is TRBJ1-1; D call uncertain. Germline-derived CDR1 and CDR2 are LNHDA and SQIVND (reference sequence). The CDR3 consists of 14 residues. The ends were cut back, 3 bases at V and 4 bases at J, with 12 bases in the middle. CDR3 amino acids: CASSIRTRATEAFF. CDR3 DNA sequence: TGTGCCAGTAGTATCCGTACAAGGGCCACTGAAGCTTTCTTT.

This chain joins TRBV4-1 and TRBJ2-5, with D uncertain. The germline gives CDR1 MGHRA, CDR2 YSYEKL. Trimming removed 0 bases from V and 0 bases from J, with 11 bases in between. The CDR3 sequence is 16 residues long. This chain's CDR3 is CASSQDPRANQETQYF. CDR3 DNA sequence: TGCGCCAGCAGCCAAGATCCCCGGGCCAACCAAGAGACCCAGTACTTC.

Note on this clone: The sample has other DNA sequences that encode this CDR3 too. This chain links TRBV11-2 with TRBJ2-7; no definite D call. Germline V gene lookup returns CDR1 SGHAT and CDR2 FQNNGV. Trimming cost V 4 bases and J 1 base, with 5 bases left between them. The CDR3 spans 12 residues. Here the CDR3 DNA reads TGTGCCAGCAGCTCCTCTTCCTACGAGCAGTACTTC. Translation: CASSSSSYEQYF.

DNA for the CDR3: TGTGCCAGCAGCTCCAACAGCAATCAGCCCCAGCATTTT. This gives the protein CASSSNSNQPQHF. V gene TRBV13 combines with J gene TRBJ1-5; D is undetermined. CDR1 and CDR2 (germline): PRHDT, FYEKMQ (reference sequence). With 4 bases removed from V and 1 base from J, the gap between germline ends came to 5 bases. CDR3 length: 13 amino acids.

The chain employs TRBV10-1 and TRBJ2-1, with D perhaps matching TRBD2 (6 bases). Trimming took off 4 bases at V and 5 bases at J, with 15 bases between the two ends. The CDR3 totals 15 residues. In germline, CDR1 is WNHNN, CDR2 SYGVQD (reference sequence). CDR3 sequence: CASSASAGIDNEQFF. The CDR3 region has the DNA TGCGCCAGCAGTGCCTCTGCGGGGATTGACAATGAGCAGTTCTTC.

The chain links TRBV18 to TRBJ2-5; D is perhaps TRBD1 (6 bases). Trimming removed 5 bases from V and 11 bases from J, with 18 bases in between. The CDR3 totals 13 residues. Looked up from germline, CDR1 is KGHSH and CDR2 is LQKENI. The CDR3 sequence: CASSTGPVGEQYF. In DNA, the CDR3 is TGTGCCAGCTCAACAGGGCCCGTGGGGGAGCAGTACTTC.

The rearrangement uses TRBV4-2 and TRBJ1-2, with D hard to call. Trimming removed 3 bases from V and 0 bases from J, with 17 bases in between. This CDR3 comprises 17 residues. CDR1 and CDR2 from the germline V gene are LGHNA and YNFKEQ. CDR3: CASSQGGRPDPNYGYTF. For the CDR3, the DNA is TGTGCCAGCAGCCAGGGAGGCCGGCCAGATCCTAACTATGGCTACACCTTC.

This clone was counted once. CDR3 nucleotides: TGCGCCAGCAGCCAAGGACTACAGGGGGCCTACGAGCAGTACTTC. This sequence encodes CASSQGLQGAYEQYF. This sequence joins TRBV4-3 and TRBJ2-7; TRBD1 agrees at 8 bases. The germline gives CDR1 LGHNA, CDR2 YSLEER. Trimming at V came to 1 base and at J to 2 bases, leaving 4 bases not matched to a gene. The CDR3 is 15 residues long.

This chain links TRBV13 with TRBJ2-1; D is tentatively TRBD1 or TRBD2 (5 bases each). Trimming left V 0 bases short and J 5 bases short, with 14 bases between. The germline gives CDR1 PRHDT, CDR2 FYEKMQ (reference sequence). The CDR3 totals 16 residues. The DNA of the CDR3 is TGTGCCAGCAGCTTAGGACCGGGTGGGGGTGACAATGAGCAGTTCTTC. This gives the protein CASSLGPGGGDNEQFF.